Shown below are 22 T cell receptor beta chains from a single sample sequenced in a study of Ad26.COV2.S vaccination and SARS-CoV-2 variants. Produced via immunoSEQ multiplex PCR; TCRdb's table is partial and in-frame only. The data contain some 340,000 clones, around four fifths of them singletons. Treatment noted: roughly 19 received Ad26.COV2.S at low or high dose, single or two shots; about 5 received placebo; per-sample allocation not given. Sample collection was performed on day 63 after the first vaccine or placebo injection. The material was peripheral blood, obtained in a trial of Ad26.COV2.S vaccine versus placebo. Receptor source: a person aged 18-65 years who received the Ad26.COV2.S COVID-19 vaccine or a placebo.

V and J are TRBV6-5 and TRBJ1-1, with no clear D. The V end lost 3 bases, the J end lost 0 bases, and 5 bases lay between the germline ends. Looked up from germline, CDR1 is MNHEY and CDR2 is SVGAGI. This CDR3 contains 13 residues. The CDR3 nucleotides are TGTGCCAGCAGTTATAGCATGAACACTGAAGCTTTCTTT. Its translation is CASSYSMNTEAFF.

J is TRBJ1-1 and V is TRBV7-2; no reliable D call. Trimming shortened V by 1 base and J by 2 bases, and 5 bases separated the two germline ends. Germline lookup yields CDR1 SGHTA and CDR2 FQGNSA. CDR3 length: 13 residues. The CDR3 nucleotides are TGTGCCAGCAGCTTAGAAGTAAACACTGAAGCTTTCTTT. The encoded protein is CASSLEVNTEAFF.

The V and J genes are TRBV7-3 and TRBJ2-7, with D possibly matching TRBD1 (7 bases). The CDR3 is made up of 16 amino acids. The germline CDR1 and CDR2 sequences are SGHTA and FQGTGA. Deletions cut 0 bases from V and 5 bases from J, with 17 bases between. The chain's CDR3 is CASSLTGSGGKNEQYF. Here the CDR3 DNA reads TGTGCCAGCAGCTTAACCGGCTCAGGGGGGAAGAACGAGCAGTACTTC.

The chain employs TRBV28 and TRBJ2-7; D not resolved. There are 14 residues in the CDR3. Germline V gene sequence: CDR1 MDHEN, CDR2 SYDVKM. Trimming took off 2 bases at V and 2 bases at J, with 10 bases between the two ends. CDR3: CASSLGTVPYEQYF. As DNA, the CDR3 is TGTGCCAGCAGTTTAGGCACAGTACCCTACGAGCAGTACTTC.

CDR3: CASSPGTGGYGYTF. In DNA form, the CDR3 reads TGTGCCAGCAGCCCTGGGACAGGGGGCTATGGCTACACCTTC. The chain carries TRBV7-9 and TRBJ1-2; 11 positions match TRBD1. The V gene's germline CDR1 is SEHNR and CDR2 FQNEAQ (reference sequence). With 5 bases clipped from V and 4 bases from J, the junction kept 3 bases outside the gene matches. The CDR3 is 14 amino acids.

The chain combines TRBV6-6 with TRBJ1-3; D is ambiguous. Germline V gives CDR1 MNHNY, CDR2 SVGAGI (reference sequence). V was pared by 5 bases and J by 2 bases, with 13 bases between. This CDR3 comprises 15 residues. DNA for the CDR3: TGTGCCAGCAGTGCCAAGGGTAGAACTGGAAACACCATATATTTT. Translated, it gives CASSAKGRTGNTIYF.

V is TRBV28 and J is TRBJ1-2; D gene ambiguous. This CDR3 comprises 12 residues. The V end was cut by 3 bases, the J end by 6 bases, with 8 bases between. Germline V gene lookup returns CDR1 MDHEN and CDR2 SYDVKM. The chain's CDR3 is CASSFISHGYTF. DNA of the CDR3: TGTGCCAGCAGTTTCATCTCTCATGGCTACACCTTC.

The rearrangement joins TRBV20-1 to TRBJ2-5, with TRBD2 matching over 13 bases. Per germline, CDR1 DFQATT and CDR2 SNEGSKA (reference sequence). CDR3 size: 17 residues. Trimming at V came to 3 bases and at J to 3 bases, leaving 10 bases not matched to a gene. CDR3 coding DNA: TGCAGTGCTAGTATAAAGGGACTAGCGGGGATAAAAGAGACCCAGTACTTC. It encodes CSASIKGLAGIKETQYF.

Here the CDR3 DNA reads TGTGCCAGCAGTTTAAAGGGGTACGAGCAGTACTTC. This translates into CASSLKGYEQYF. The V call is TRBV12-3 or TRBV12-4, the J call TRBJ2-7, with a weak D call TRBD1 (5 bases). The CDR3 runs to 12 residues. V shed 2 bases and J shed 4 bases, with 6 bases lying between them.

This clone came up once. The chain uses TRBV7-6 and TRBJ2-3; D is tentatively TRBD1 or TRBD2 (6 bases each). The CDR3 has 14 amino acids. V dropped 5 bases and J dropped 9 bases, with 18 bases sitting between them. The germline CDR1 and CDR2 sequences are SGHVS and FNYEAQ. The CDR3 sequence is CASSPVPGAATQYF. The CDR3 DNA sequence: TGTGCCAGCAGCCCAGTTCCGGGGGCGGCCACGCAGTATTTT.

This chain connects TRBV6-5 to TRBJ2-7; possibly TRBD1 or TRBD2 for D (6 bases each). The V end lost 8 bases, the J end lost 5 bases, and 19 bases lay between the germline ends. Germline V CDR1 and CDR2: MNHEY, SVGAGI. The CDR3 has 14 residues. The CDR3 nucleotides read TGTGCCAGCGGGGATCCAGGGGAGGTCCACGAGCAGTACTTC. This translates into CASGDPGEVHEQYF.

The rearrangement links TRBV3-1 (or the pseudogene TRBV3-2) to TRBJ1-5, with D perhaps matching TRBD1 (6 bases). The CDR3 covers 14 residues. Germline V gene sequence: CDR1 LGHDT, CDR2 YNNKEL (reference sequence). V was shortened by 4 bases and J by 9 bases, with 16 bases between the two germline ends. The CDR3 region has the DNA TGTGCCAGCAGCCGGGACATGGCGGAGGGGCCCCAGCATTTT. It encodes CASSRDMAEGPQHF.

The chain joins TRBV5-1 to TRBJ2-2; D is possibly TRBD1 (5 bases). Germline-derived CDR1 and CDR2 are SGHRS and YFSETQ. This CDR3 spans 15 amino acids. Trimming removed 5 bases from V and 3 bases from J, with 14 bases in between. CDR3 DNA: TGCGCCAGCAGTCTTCAGGGTTCCTACACCGGGGAGCTGTTTTTT. Protein sequence: CASSLQGSYTGELFF.

This rearrangement joins TRBV28 to TRBJ2-4; TRBD2 agrees at 8 bases. The V gene end was trimmed by 7 bases and the J gene end by 5 bases; junction bases not matched to a gene: 7. This CDR3 is built from 14 residues. CDR1 is MDHEN, CDR2 SYDVKM, per germline. The CDR3 loop reads CASTRGGLENIQYF. DNA of the CDR3: TGTGCCAGCACACGCGGGGGGCTAGAAAACATTCAGTACTTC.

The rearrangement joins TRBV28 to TRBJ1-5; a weak D match, TRBD1 (6 bases). V was clipped by 5 bases and J by 5 bases, with 16 bases between them. Germline V CDR1 and CDR2: MDHEN, SYDVKM. The CDR3 length is 15 residues. CDR3 in amino acids: CASSTGQTSYQPQHF. The CDR3 nucleotides are TGTGCCAGCAGTACCGGACAGACAAGCTATCAGCCCCAGCATTTT.

This chain connects TRBV3-1 (or the pseudogene TRBV3-2) to TRBJ1-5; 9 positions agree with TRBD1. The junction had 3 bases not matched to a gene; V was cut back by 4 bases and J by 5 bases. This CDR3 comprises 14 residues. Germline values: CDR1 LGHDT, CDR2 YNNKEL (reference sequence). CDR3 region: CASSLNRGHQPQHF. In DNA form, the CDR3 reads TGTGCCAGCAGCCTCAACAGGGGGCATCAGCCCCAGCATTTT.

V usage is TRBV7-9 and J usage is TRBJ1-1; D is unclear. Germline V gene lookup returns CDR1 SEHNR and CDR2 FQNEAQ (reference sequence). V lost 5 bases and J lost 7, with 8 bases in between. The CDR3 runs to 11 residues. The CDR3 reads CASSREGEAFF. The CDR3 DNA reads TGTGCCAGCAGCCGTGAGGGTGAAGCTTTCTTT. The whole variable domain, filled in from reference TRBV7-9 and TRBJ1-1, reads DTGVSQNPRHKITKRGQNVTFRCDPISEHNRLYWYRQTLGQGPEFLTYFQNEAQLEKSRLLSDRFSAERPKGSFSTLEIQRTEQGDSAMYLCASSREGEAFFGQGTRLTVV.

This clone was found once. The rearrangement links TRBV14 to TRBJ1-3; 7 bases are a match to TRBD1. J was trimmed by 3 bases and V by 7 bases; bases with no gene match: 12. Germline V CDR1 and CDR2: SGHDN, FVKESK. CDR3 length: 16 amino acids. CDR3 in amino acids: CASTPRQGGYGNTIYF. CDR3 in DNA: TGTGCCAGCACCCCCCGACAGGGCGGCTATGGAAACACCATATATTTT.

The rearrangement uses TRBV6-5 and TRBJ1-2, with TRBD1 matching over 10 bases. Germline CDR1 and CDR2: MNHEY and SVGAGI. Unmatched junction bases numbered 5, after V lost 5 bases and J lost 2 bases. The CDR3 totals 15 residues. The CDR3 DNA is TGTGCCAGCAGTAAGGGGACAGGGGTAAACTATGGCTACACCTTC. It codes for CASSKGTGVNYGYTF.

The chain carries TRBV9 and TRBJ2-1; D is unresolved. CDR1 SGDLS and CDR2 YYNGEE come from the germline V gene. Trimming removed 4 bases from V and 0 bases from J, with 14 bases in between. This CDR3 has 16 residues. CDR3 DNA: TGTGCCAGCAGCTACGGGTTACCTAGCTCCTACAATGAGCAGTTCTTC. Its translation is CASSYGLPSSYNEQFF.

The chain joins TRBV7-9 to TRBJ2-7, with D tentatively TRBD1 (5 bases). This CDR3 has 13 residues. The V end lost 4 bases, the J end lost 7 bases, and 14 bases lay between the germline ends. Germline CDR1 is SEHNR and CDR2 is FQNEAQ (reference sequence). The CDR3 here is CASSSPLQGEQYF. In DNA, the CDR3 is TGTGCCAGCAGCTCCCCCCTCCAGGGAGAGCAGTACTTC.

The rearrangement joins TRBV5-1 to TRBJ2-1, with 7 bases fitting TRBD1. The V and J ends lost 2 bases and 6 bases, in that order; junction bases with no gene match: 8. The CDR3 sequence is 15 residues long. Germline-derived CDR1 and CDR2 are SGHRS and YFSETQ. Here the CDR3 DNA reads TGCGCCAGCAGCTTTACGGCCCGACAGGGCAATGAGCAGTTCTTC. It translates to CASSFTARQGNEQFF. The full variable domain, with the rest looked up from reference TRBV5-1 and TRBJ2-1, is KAGVTQTPRYLIKTRGQQVTLSCSPISGHRSVSWYQQTPGQGLQFLFEYFSETQRNKGNFPGRFSGRQFSNSRSEMNVSTLELGDSALYLCASSFTARQGNEQFFGPGTRLTVL.